The present TCR beta chain was sequenced within a study of blood T cell repertoires in COVID-19. Study overall: Researchers got acute and convalescent COVID-19 samples from the United States, Italy and Spain.

This table comes from immunoSEQ multiplex PCR, and its TCRdb copy is limited to in-frame clones, with some not included. Found here are about 300,000 clones, about nine tenths of them singletons; the top ten hold less than 3.5%. The cohort comprised adults aged 18 to 89 years residing in about two dozen US areas. V dropped 4 bases and J dropped 4; count of bases not matched to a gene: 9. CDR1 is SGHAT and CDR2 is FQNNGV in the germline V gene. The CDR3 totals 15 residues. The clonotype was recovered from a woman between 45 and 65 years old who had been exposed to COVID-19. Sample: PBMCs or T cells enriched from blood (not recorded which). The chain links TRBV11-2 to TRBJ1-1, with 7 positions matching TRBD1. CDR3 amino acids: CASSSKGARVTEAFF. CDR3 DNA sequence: TGTGCCAGCAGCTCGAAGGGGGCCCGGGTCACTGAAGCTTTCTTT.